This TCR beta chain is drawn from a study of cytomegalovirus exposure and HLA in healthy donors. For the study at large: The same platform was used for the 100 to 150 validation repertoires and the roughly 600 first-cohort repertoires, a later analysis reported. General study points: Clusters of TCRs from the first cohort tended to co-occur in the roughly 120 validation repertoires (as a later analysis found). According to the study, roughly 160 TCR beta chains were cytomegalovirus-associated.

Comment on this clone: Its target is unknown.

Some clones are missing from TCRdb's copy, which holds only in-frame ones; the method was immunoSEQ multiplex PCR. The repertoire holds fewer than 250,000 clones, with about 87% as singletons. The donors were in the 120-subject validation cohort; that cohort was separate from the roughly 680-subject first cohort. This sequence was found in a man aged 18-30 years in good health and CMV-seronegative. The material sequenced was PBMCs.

This CDR3 is CASSESTGTGVPQAFF. CDR3 DNA: TGTGCCAGCAGTGAGAGCACCGGGACGGGGGTTCCGCAAGCTTTCTTT. This sequence joins TRBV6-1 and TRBJ1-1; a possible D gene is TRBD1 (5 bases). The CDR3 consists of 16 residues. Germline V CDR1 and CDR2: MNHNS, SASEGT. V dropped 3 bases and J dropped 9 bases, with 23 bases sitting between them.